This TCR beta chain comes out of a study of blood T cell repertoires in COVID-19. This CDR3 comprises 13 residues. Germline CDR1 is MRHNA and CDR2 is SNTAGT. V gave up 4 bases and J gave up 3 bases, with 10 bases separating them. This clone appeared once. Generated by immunoSEQ multiplex PCR, the TCRdb table keeps only in-frame clones and is missing some. The top ten clones hold roughly 21% of a sample with 150,000 to 200,000 clones, 87% of them seen once. Sample: peripheral blood. The clonotype was recovered from a man between 60 and 70 years old with active or convalescent COVID-19. The rearrangement uses TRBV6-4 and TRBJ2-7; unclear D gene. This CDR3 is CASSGSALYEQYF. CDR3 DNA: TGTGCCAGCAGTGGCTCAGCCCTCTACGAGCAGTACTTC.